These 16 T cell receptor beta chains came from one sample sequenced in a study of T-cell reconstitution after alpha-beta-depleted transplantation in children. Unique molecular identifiers were incorporated during preparation of the TCRbeta library. One entry per CDR3 protein results from TCRdb running MiXCR on the PCR reads. The table lists about 260,000 distinct CDR3 sequences, just under 8.5% of them singletons. The material was PBMCs, mostly from graft donor cells, obtained 180 days after TCRalphabeta/CD19-depleted stem cell transplant. Source of these receptors: a male patient between 10 and 17 years old who had a stem cell transplant for acute lymphoblastic leukemia, so the T cells may come from the graft donor.

This clonotype was seen repeatedly, ten times or more. The chain carries TRBV6-2 or TRBV6-3 and TRBJ2-3; 9 positions match TRBD1. CDR1 is MNHEY, CDR2 SVGEGT, per germline. This CDR3 spans 14 amino acids. V shed 7 bases and J 5 bases; nucleotides not matched to a gene: 7. DNA of the CDR3: TGTGCCAGCATATACAGGGGGCTTGGAGATACGCAGTATTTT. Encoded protein: CASIYRGLGDTQYF.

This clonotype was observed many times. The gene calls are TRBV28 and TRBJ2-7, with 9 bases fitting TRBD1. Trimming took 5 bases from V and 7 from J; bases not matched to a gene: 12. Germline-derived CDR1 and CDR2 are MDHEN and SYDVKM. The CDR3 totals 15 residues. The CDR3 DNA reads TGTGCCAGCAGTAGAAGGGGACAGGGCCAGCTGGAGCAGTACTTC. Translated: CASSRRGQGQLEQYF.

Many counts were recorded for this clonotype. V is TRBV6-1 and J is TRBJ1-1; no firm D call. V dropped 7 bases and J dropped 2 bases, with 14 bases sitting between them. This CDR3 comprises 14 residues. The germline gives CDR1 MNHNS, CDR2 SASEGT. The CDR3 is CASTVWGGNTEAFF. Written as DNA, the CDR3 is TGTGCCAGCACCGTGTGGGGAGGAAACACTGAAGCTTTCTTT.

This clonotype was observed at least ten times. V gene TRBV4-1 combines with J gene TRBJ2-7; 8 bases line up with TRBD1. The CDR3 totals 14 residues. J was trimmed by 2 bases and V by 3 bases; bases with no gene match: 3. The germline gives CDR1 MGHRA, CDR2 YSYEKL. The CDR3: CASSHLRGPYEQYF. The CDR3 coding sequence is TGCGCCAGCAGCCACCTCAGGGGGCCCTACGAGCAGTACTTC.

This clonotype was recorded at least ten times. The chain's CDR3 is CASSLTGVVGNQPQHF. CDR3 sequence (DNA): TGTGCCAGCAGTTTAACAGGGGTAGTGGGCAATCAGCCCCAGCATTTT. V gene TRBV12-3 or TRBV12-4 combines with J gene TRBJ1-5, with 7 bases fitting TRBD1. The CDR3 has 16 amino acids. After removal of 2 bases from V and 2 bases from J, the junction contained 6 bases not matched to a gene.

J is TRBJ2-5 and V is TRBV12-3 or TRBV12-4; D might be TRBD1 (5 bases). Trimming removed 5 bases at V and 2 bases at J, with 12 bases between. The CDR3 extends over 14 amino acids. The CDR3 region is CASSMTRDQETQYF. The CDR3 bases are TGTGCCAGCAGTATGACCAGGGATCAAGAGACCCAGTACTTC.

In this sample, this clonotype turned up many times. V and J are TRBV5-6 and TRBJ2-5; perhaps D is TRBD1 or TRBD2 (5 bases each). This CDR3 contains 16 residues. Germline V lookup: CDR1 SGHDT, CDR2 YYEEEE. Between the trimmed V and J ends, which lost 2 bases and 1 base, there was a span of 15 bases. CDR3 residues: CASSFTPGPLQETQYF. CDR3 nucleotides: TGTGCCAGCAGCTTCACTCCGGGACCCCTCCAAGAGACCCAGTACTTC.

The V call is TRBV7-8, the J call TRBJ2-1; a weak D match, TRBD1 (6 bases). V lost 3 bases and J lost 8, with 8 bases in between. This CDR3 has 12 amino acids. Per germline, CDR1 SGHVS and CDR2 FQNEAQ. Here the CDR3 reads CASSFYRDEQFF. The CDR3 coding sequence is TGTGCCAGCAGCTTCTACAGGGATGAGCAGTTCTTC.

This clonotype has a count of ten or more. This chain joins TRBV24-1 and TRBJ2-2, with 8 bases that match TRBD2. V lost 7 bases and J lost 0; bases outside the gene matches: 3. CDR3 length: 15 amino acids. Per germline, CDR1 KGHDR and CDR2 SFDVKD. The CDR3 sequence is CATSAGGANTGELFF. The DNA for the CDR3 is TGTGCCACCAGCGCCGGGGGGGCGAACACCGGGGAGCTGTTTTTT.

The rearrangement links TRBV4-1 to TRBJ2-7, with D perhaps TRBD1 (6 bases). V lost 4 bases and J lost 8, with 18 bases in between. Germline values: CDR1 MGHRA, CDR2 YSYEKL. CDR3 length equals 14 residues. The chain's CDR3 is CASSLSHEGEQQYF. The DNA of the CDR3 is TGCGCCAGCAGCCTCTCCCACGAGGGGGAGCAGCAGTACTTC.

This clonotype has just one count. A much larger clone differs by one base, so this may be a read error. The V and J genes are TRBV27 and TRBJ1-2; D gene ambiguous. From germline, CDR1 is MNHEY and CDR2 SMNVEV (reference sequence). The CDR3 has 13 amino acids. Trimming pared 2 bases from V and 5 bases from J, leaving 9 bases between. CDR3 nucleotides: TGTGCCAGCAGTTTAAAACTGGGGTATGGCTACACCTTC. Translation: CASSLKLGYGYTF.

The rearrangement links TRBV7-2 to TRBJ2-7, with a tentative D call TRBD2 (6 bases). The V gene lost 4 bases and the J gene lost 2 bases, with 18 bases spanning the gap. This CDR3 contains 16 residues. Germline lookup yields CDR1 SGHTA and CDR2 FQGNSA. CDR3 region: CASSYTPRGTPYEQYF. DNA of the CDR3: TGTGCCAGCAGCTACACCCCACGGGGGACTCCCTACGAGCAGTACTTC.

There are many counts of this clonotype. One base away lies a much larger clone, so this may be a sequencing read error. The chain is built from TRBV3-1 and TRBJ2-7; D is undetermined. CDR1 is LGHDT and CDR2 is YNNKEL in the germline V gene (reference sequence). V lost 2 bases and J lost 0, with 2 bases in between. The CDR3 has 12 amino acids. The chain's CDR3 is CASSQYSYEQYF. The CDR3 coding sequence is TGTGCCAGCAGCCAATACTCCTACGAGCAGTACTTC.

This clonotype was seen many times. This chain connects TRBV7-9 to TRBJ2-1, with D perhaps TRBD2 (5 bases). V was clipped by 4 bases and J by 9 bases, with 10 bases between them. The CDR3 has 12 amino acids. Germline CDR1 is SEHNR and CDR2 is FQNEAQ (reference sequence). CDR3 sequence: CASSSLAGEQFF. As DNA, the CDR3 is TGTGCCAGCAGCTCCCTTGCGGGTGAGCAGTTCTTC.

In this sample, this clonotype turned up many times. The chain couples TRBV7-9 to TRBJ2-1; D might be TRBD1 or TRBD2, each matching 6 bases. V lost 5 bases and J 8 bases, leaving 22 bases between the germline ends. Germline V gene lookup returns CDR1 SEHNR and CDR2 FQNEAQ (reference sequence). The CDR3 has 16 residues. The CDR3 loop reads CASSPSKRGAAYEQFF. The CDR3 nucleotides are TGTGCCAGCAGCCCCTCTAAGAGGGGGGCGGCCTATGAGCAGTTCTTC.

The V and J genes are TRBV19 and TRBJ1-1; D unclear. The CDR3 loop spans 16 amino acids. With 6 bases removed from V and 1 base from J, the gap between germline ends came to 18 bases. CDR1 is LNHDA, CDR2 SQIVND, per germline (reference sequence). CDR3 loop: CASSPRWRGANTEAFF. In nucleotides, the CDR3 is TGTGCCAGTAGCCCTAGGTGGCGGGGTGCGAACACTGAAGCTTTCTTT.